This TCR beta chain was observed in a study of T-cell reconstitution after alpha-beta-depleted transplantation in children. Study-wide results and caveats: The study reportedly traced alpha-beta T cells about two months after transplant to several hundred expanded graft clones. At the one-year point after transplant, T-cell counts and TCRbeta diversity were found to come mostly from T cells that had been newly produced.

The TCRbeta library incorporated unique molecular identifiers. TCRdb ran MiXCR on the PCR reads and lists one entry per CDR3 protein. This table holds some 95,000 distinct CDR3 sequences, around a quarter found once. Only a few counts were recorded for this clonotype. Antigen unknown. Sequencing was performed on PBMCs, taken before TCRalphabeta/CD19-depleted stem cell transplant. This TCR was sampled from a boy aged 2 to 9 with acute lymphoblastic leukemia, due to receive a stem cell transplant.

CDR3 loop: CASSLGVNTGELFF. CDR3 DNA: TGTGCCAGCAGCTTGGGAGTGAACACCGGGGAGCTGTTTTTT. The chain combines TRBV7-9 with TRBJ2-2; possible D gene TRBD2, 5 bases. Looked up from germline, CDR1 is SEHNR and CDR2 is FQNEAQ (reference sequence). CDR3 length: 14 residues. Trimming pared 3 bases from V and 1 base from J, leaving 6 bases between.